Following are 13 T cell receptor beta chains from one sample sequenced in a study of cytomegalovirus exposure and HLA in healthy donors. Primers included in the PCR were 60 Vbeta and 13 Jbeta primers. The assay was immunoSEQ multiplex PCR, and TCRdb's table has in-frame clones only and misses some. This table has around 250,000 clones, roughly four fifths appearing once. The material sequenced was PBMCs. Every receptor here comes from a woman aged 60 to 75 in good health and CMV-seropositive.

This clone was found a few times. V gene TRBV28 combines with J gene TRBJ2-1; 9 nucleotides agree with TRBD2. CDR1 is MDHEN, CDR2 SYDVKM, per germline. Germline trimming cut 2 bases from V and 6 bases from J; bases unmatched to any gene: 5. The length of the CDR3 is 15 residues. The CDR3 protein is CASSLAGGPVNEQFF. In DNA form, the CDR3 reads TGTGCCAGCAGTTTAGCGGGAGGGCCGGTCAATGAGCAGTTCTTC.

The rearrangement uses TRBV5-1 and TRBJ2-3, with TRBD1 identical over 12 bases. The CDR3 covers 15 residues. J gave up 6 bases and V 2 bases, and 4 bases lay outside the gene matches. Germline lookup yields CDR1 SGHRS and CDR2 YFSETQ. In nucleotides, the CDR3 is TGCGCCAGCAGCTTCGGGACAGGGGGCGGCGATACGCAGTATTTT. Protein sequence: CASSFGTGGGDTQYF.

CDR3 DNA: TGTGCCAGCGCCAATCAGGGAAATTCACCCCTCCACTTT. Translated: CASANQGNSPLHF. The chain has TRBV6-5 and TRBJ1-6; a weak D match, TRBD1 (5 bases). The CDR3 is made up of 13 amino acids. V was clipped by 8 bases and J by 7 bases, with 12 bases between them. The V gene's germline CDR1 is MNHEY and CDR2 SVGAGI.

V is TRBV2 and J is TRBJ1-1; 8 bases are shared with TRBD1. V was clipped by 3 bases and J by 3 bases; unmatched bases: 3. CDR3 length: 14 residues. Germline-derived CDR1 and CDR2 are SNHLY and FYNNEI. The CDR3 DNA reads as TGTGCCAGCAGTGAGCAGGGGGCCGACACTGAAGCTTTCTTT. It encodes CASSEQGADTEAFF.

The V and J genes are TRBV29-1 and TRBJ2-7, with D possibly being TRBD1 (5 bases). Per germline, CDR1 SQVTM and CDR2 ANQGSEA. The V and J ends lost 2 bases and 3 bases respectively, with 17 bases between them. The CDR3 is 15 amino acids. This CDR3 reads CSVEFFGANGYEQYF. The DNA of the CDR3 is TGCAGCGTTGAATTTTTTGGGGCCAATGGCTACGAGCAGTACTTC.

This rearrangement joins TRBV19 to TRBJ2-3; D call uncertain. V was shortened by 1 base and J by 2 bases, with 10 bases between the two germline ends. Per the germline V gene, CDR1 is LNHDA and CDR2 is SQIVND (reference sequence). CDR3 length: 15 residues. The CDR3 protein is CASSIVGSVTDTQYF. The CDR3 DNA is TGTGCCAGTAGTATAGTAGGCAGCGTCACAGATACGCAGTATTTT. Full variable domain (outside the CDR3, taken from reference TRBV19 and TRBJ2-3): DGGITQSPKYLFRKEGQNVTLSCEQNLNHDAMYWYRQDPGQGLRLIYYSQIVNDFQKGDIAEGYSVSREKKESFPLTVTSAQKNPTAFYLCASSIVGSVTDTQYFGPGTRLTVL.

The chain combines TRBV7-6 with TRBJ1-1, with D perhaps TRBD1 (5 bases). Trimming took off 4 bases at V and 4 bases at J, with 13 bases between the two ends. CDR1 is SGHVS, CDR2 FNYEAQ, per germline. The CDR3 is 14 amino acids. The CDR3 region has the DNA TGTGCCAGCAGCTGGGGACTTATGGGCACTGAAGCTTTCTTT. Amino acid sequence: CASSWGLMGTEAFF.

V gene TRBV7-9 combines with J gene TRBJ2-3, with TRBD2 identical over 10 bases. CDR1 SEHNR and CDR2 FQNEAQ come from the germline V gene (reference sequence). This CDR3 region has 15 residues. The junction had 4 bases not matched to a gene; V was cut back by 6 bases and J by 1 base. CDR3 DNA sequence: TGTGCCAGCAGTTTCGGACTAGCGGGCACAGATACGCAGTATTTT. It is translated as CASSFGLAGTDTQYF.

This clone was seen a few times. This chain uses TRBV10-1 with TRBJ1-1; D may be TRBD1 (6 bases). The CDR3 is 15 amino acids. CDR1 is WNHNN and CDR2 is SYGVQD in the germline V gene (reference sequence). Trimming removed 0 bases at V and 9 bases at J, with 17 bases between. The CDR3 reads CASSESGGWDTKAFF. CDR3 nucleotide sequence: TGCGCCAGCAGTGAGTCGGGCGGATGGGACACCAAAGCTTTCTTT.

The J gene is TRBJ2-7, the V gene TRBV4-2; TRBD1 aligns across 9 bases. Trimming cost V 4 bases and J 4 bases; bases outside gene matches: 5. There are 14 residues in the CDR3. Germline V gives CDR1 LGHNA, CDR2 YNFKEQ. The CDR3 DNA sequence: TGTGCCAGCAGCCGGGGACAGGGAACTTACGAGCAGTACTTC. Translated, it gives CASSRGQGTYEQYF.

The chain couples TRBV5-4 to TRBJ1-4; 7 bases are a match to TRBD1. Germline loops: CDR1 SGHNT, CDR2 YYREEE (reference sequence). V was pared by 0 bases and J by 6 bases, with 8 bases of the junction left unmatched. The CDR3 has 16 amino acids. DNA for the CDR3: TGTGCCAGCAGCTTGGGGATCCGGGACAGCCATGAAAAACTGTTTTTT. Amino acid sequence: CASSLGIRDSHEKLFF.

J is TRBJ1-2 and V is TRBV9; D is uncertain. This CDR3 has 14 amino acids. In germline, CDR1 is SGDLS, CDR2 YYNGEE. Trimming cost V 0 bases and J 4 bases, with 10 bases left between them. The CDR3 loop reads CASSVGQSPYGYTF. The CDR3 region has the DNA TGTGCCAGCAGCGTAGGTCAGTCTCCCTATGGCTACACCTTC. Filled out from reference TRBV9 and TRBJ1-2, the complete variable domain reads DSGVTQTPKHLITATGQRVTLRCSPRSGDLSVYWYQQSLDQGLQFLIQYYNGEERAKGNILERFSAQQFPDLHSELNLSSLELGDSALYFCASSVGQSPYGYTFGSGTRLTVV.

As concerns this clone: The junction does not match germline at one end; this may be a read error. The chain links TRBV10-1 to TRBJ1-1; 7 bases line up with TRBD1. The CDR3 loop spans 15 amino acids. Germline CDR1 WNHNN, CDR2 SYGVQD (reference sequence). In nucleotides, the CDR3 is TGCGCCGGCAGTGACTCAGACAGGGCCCCACTGGGAGCTTTCTTT. As protein: CAGSDSDRAPLGAFF.